Following are 2 T cell receptor beta chains from one sample sequenced in a study of shared clonotypes between healthy human individuals. CD45RO-negative, CCR7-selected cells formed the naive CD8 fraction, which excluded terminally differentiated effector memory CD45RA+ cells. Repertoires were generated with immunoSEQ multiplex PCR, while TCRdb's copy carries only in-frame clones and drops some. The sample lists some 2.1 million clones, around 93% occurring once. Sample: naive CD8+ T cells from PBMCs. The receptors stem from a man aged 18 to 29 in good health. Some clones in this sample may be carry-over from other donors' samples.

The rearrangement joins TRBV27 to TRBJ2-5, with 8 bases fitting TRBD1. The CDR3 is 16 residues long. With V trimmed by 5 bases and J by 3 bases, 11 bases remained unmatched. Germline V gene data show CDR1 as MNHEY and CDR2 as SMNVEV (reference sequence). The CDR3 nucleotides are TGTGCCAGCAGTGGACAGGGTCCAGGTATAGAAGAGACCCAGTACTTC. It encodes CASSGQGPGIEETQYF.

J is TRBJ2-1 and V is TRBV27; 8 bases fit TRBD2. V lost 7 bases, J lost 6 bases, and 8 bases stayed unmatched. The CDR3 consists of 14 residues. Germline-derived CDR1 and CDR2 are MNHEY and SMNVEV (reference sequence). The CDR3 loop reads CASTWSGGFNEQFF. The CDR3 DNA follows: TGTGCCAGCACCTGGAGCGGGGGTTTCAATGAGCAGTTCTTC.